This T cell receptor (beta chain) was obtained from a study of shared clonotypes between healthy human individuals. Using immunoSEQ multiplex PCR, the repertoire was profiled, and TCRdb retains in-frame clones only, with some absent. The profile shows fewer than 600,000 clones, around 78% of them singletons. About this clone: Additional DNA sequences in this sample encode the identical CDR3.

From germline, CDR1 is SGHTA and CDR2 FQGNSA. The CDR3 is 14 amino acids. Trimming left V 1 base short and J 1 base short, with 5 bases between. The source material was PBMCs. This rearrangement joins TRBV7-2 to TRBJ1-5; D gene ambiguous. This sequence was found in a woman between 35 and 50 years old in good health. Some clones in this sample may be carry-over from other donors' samples. This CDR3 reads CASSLVVSNQPQHF. The DNA for the CDR3 is TGTGCCAGCAGCTTAGTGGTGAGCAATCAGCCCCAGCATTTT.